Listed here are 10 T cell receptor beta chains from one sample, sequenced in a study of monozygotic twins with inflammatory bowel disease. TCRdb reworked the 5' RACE reads into one entry per CDR3 protein, no DNA. The sample's table shows roughly 300,000 distinct CDR3 sequences. The sample comprised blood. All receptors come from a human donor with ulcerative colitis or Crohn's disease, or a healthy co-twin of an affected twin (not recorded which).

V and J are TRBV7-2 and TRBJ2-5; TCRdb designates TRBD1, a call that cannot be tested without DNA. Germline V gene data show CDR1 as SGHTA and CDR2 as FQGNSA. The CDR3 is 15 amino acids. The CDR3 loop reads CASSPDRGLSETQYF.

This chain links TRBV6-1 with TRBJ1-5; as DNA is missing, the TRBD1 call by TCRdb cannot be tested. Germline CDR1 reads MNHNS; CDR2 reads SASEGT. The CDR3 sequence is 15 residues long. CDR3 loop: CASRRQGQFNQPQHF.

V usage is TRBV5-1 and J usage is TRBJ2-3. Germline V gene data show CDR1 as SGHRS and CDR2 as YFSETQ. The CDR3 is 13 residues long. The CDR3 loop is CASSWARSDTQYF.

The chain uses TRBV20-1 and TRBJ2-1; checking the TCRdb D call of TRBD1 is not possible without DNA. CDR3 size: 14 residues. Germline CDR1 reads DFQATT; CDR2 reads SNEGSKA (reference sequence). The CDR3 loop reads CSAAGTHADNEQFF.

The rearrangement links TRBV7-2 to TRBJ1-5. This CDR3 spans 16 amino acids. The germline gives CDR1 SGHTA, CDR2 FQGNSA. The chain's CDR3 is CASSLEAIPSNQPQHF.

The rearrangement uses TRBV20-1 and TRBJ1-5; TCRdb picks TRBD1, but there is no DNA to check that call. There are 11 residues in the CDR3. The germline V gene encodes CDR1 DFQATT and CDR2 SNEGSKA (reference sequence). This CDR3 is CSVGEKGPQHF.

This rearrangement joins TRBV7-2 to TRBJ2-7. Germline-derived CDR1 and CDR2 are SGHTA and FQGNSA. This CDR3 spans 13 amino acids. The CDR3 sequence is CASSLEKAYEQYF.

The V call is TRBV7-2, the J call TRBJ2-2; TCRdb's D gene call, TRBD1, goes unchecked for lack of DNA. Germline V gene lookup returns CDR1 SGHTA and CDR2 FQGNSA. The CDR3 loop spans 14 amino acids. The CDR3 protein is CASSAGQSPGELFF.

This chain uses TRBV3-1 with TRBJ2-7; without DNA, the TCRdb call of TRBD1 cannot be checked. The CDR3 has 16 amino acids. Germline CDR1 and CDR2: LGHDT and YNNKEL (reference sequence). The CDR3 loop reads CASSQDSAGIFREQYF.

The rearrangement uses TRBV18 and TRBJ1-1. This CDR3 comprises 15 residues. CDR1 is KGHSH and CDR2 is LQKENI in the germline V gene. The CDR3 loop reads CASSPPSSPLAEAFF.